The rows below give T cell receptor beta chains drawn from one sample of a study of blood T cell repertoires in COVID-19. Produced via immunoSEQ multiplex PCR; TCRdb's table is partial and in-frame only. The table shows 200,000 or so clones, with 88% occurring only once. Sequencing was done on a sample of PBMCs or T cells enriched from blood (not recorded which). These receptors all come from a woman in her thirties who had recovered from COVID-19. Both conserved end residues are part of each CDR3. D genes are given only for firm matches. Only part of the rows carry a size: once, few, many, or a class if the clone is expanded.

V gene	D gene	J gene	CDR3 length	clone size	CDR3 protein	CDR3 DNA
TRBV4-3	NA	TRBJ2-5	16	NA	CASSQDRNGGILIQYF	TGCGCCAGCAGCCAAGATCGGAACGGAGGTATATTGATCCAGTACTTC
TRBV27	NA	TRBJ1-1	16	NA	CASSLSPGGGHTEAFF	TGTGCCAGCAGTTTATCACCCGGCGGGGGGCATACTGAAGCTTTCTTT
TRBV3-1/TRBV3-2	NA	TRBJ2-7	12	NA	CASSPRRYEQYF	TGTGCCAGCAGCCCTAGGAGGTACGAGCAGTACTTC
TRBV6-2/TRBV6-3	NA	TRBJ2-4	16	NA	CASSTDTLSAKNIQYF	TGTGCCAGCAGTACCGACACCTTATCGGCCAAAAACATTCAGTACTTC
TRBV4-1	TRBD1	TRBJ1-2	16	NA	CASSQLIGQGLSGYTF	TGCGCCAGCAGCCAATTGATTGGACAGGGGTTGTCTGGCTACACCTTC
TRBV14	TRBD1	TRBJ2-3	15	NA	CASSLRRGNTDTQYF	TGTGCCAGCAGCCTTCGCAGGGGGAACACAGATACGCAGTATTTT
TRBV19	NA	TRBJ1-5	15	NA	CASSIRSGALQPQHF	TGTGCCAGTAGTATAAGGTCAGGGGCCCTTCAGCCCCAGCATTTT
TRBV5-1	TRBD2	TRBJ2-1	20	NA	CASSFLAGATLGFVYNEQFF	TGCGCCAGCAGCTTCTTAGCGGGGGCCACCCTGGGCTTCGTTTACAATGAGCAGTTCTTC
TRBV5-4	TRBD1	TRBJ1-4	13	once	CASSSGGNEKLFF	TGTGCCAGCAGCTCAGGGGGTAATGAAAAACTGTTTTTT
TRBV7-2	NA	TRBJ1-6	13	NA	CASSHPRDSPLHF	TGTGCCAGCAGCCACCCCAGGGATTCACCCCTCCACTTT
TRBV12-5	NA	TRBJ1-1	15	once	CASGLVRDMNTEAFF	TGTGCTAGTGGTTTGGTGAGGGATATGAACACTGAAGCTTTCTTT
TRBV5-1	NA	TRBJ1-2	15	once	CASSLAAGWDYGYTF	TGCGCCAGCAGCTTGGCGGCAGGGTGGGACTATGGCTACACCTTC
TRBV4-1	NA	TRBJ1-2	13	NA	CASSQGQDYGYTF	TGCGCCAGCAGCCAAGGACAGGACTATGGCTACACCTTC
TRBV27	TRBD2	TRBJ2-1	16	once	CASSFLSGGLYNEQFF	TGTGCCAGCAGTTTTCTTAGCGGGGGGCTATACAATGAGCAGTTCTTC
TRBV25-1	NA	TRBJ1-1	15	NA	CASSEFGGGHTEAFF	TGTGCCAGCAGTGAATTCGGAGGTGGGCACACTGAAGCTTTCTTT
TRBV5-1	TRBD2	TRBJ2-1	14	NA	CASSLKASGNEQFF	TGCGCCAGCAGCTTGAAGGCTAGCGGCAATGAGCAGTTCTTC
TRBV19	NA	TRBJ1-2	15	NA	CASSKGPGLDYGYTF	TGTGCCAGTAGTAAGGGGCCAGGGCTTGACTATGGCTACACCTTC
TRBV19	NA	TRBJ2-5	15	NA	CASRKNRGNQETQYF	TGTGCCAGTAGAAAGAACCGCGGAAACCAAGAGACCCAGTACTTC
TRBV3-1/TRBV3-2	TRBD1	TRBJ2-3	16	NA	CASSGRIDRALNTQYF	TGTGCCAGCAGCGGACGAATCGACAGGGCTTTAAATACGCAGTATTTT
TRBV7-9	TRBD2	TRBJ2-3	15	NA	CASSFQRGYTDTQYF	TGTGCCAGCAGCTTCCAGCGGGGGTACACAGATACGCAGTATTTT
TRBV2	NA	TRBJ1-1	13	few	CASRKEGRTEAFF	TGTGCCAGCAGGAAGGAGGGAAGGACTGAAGCTTTCTTT
TRBV12-3/TRBV12-4	NA	TRBJ1-2	12	once	CASSPLQGGYTF	TGTGCCAGCAGTCCCCTCCAGGGTGGCTACACCTTC
TRBV7-9	NA	TRBJ1-2	14	NA	CASSLSAGTEGYTF	TGTGCCAGCAGCTTAAGTGCGGGTACGGAGGGCTACACCTTC
TRBV30	NA	TRBJ1-5	13	NA	CAWKEFRDQPQHF	TGTGCCTGGAAAGAGTTTAGAGATCAGCCCCAGCATTTT
TRBV18	NA	TRBJ1-3	16	NA	CASSPERVLSGNTIYF	TGTGCCAGCTCACCAGAGAGGGTGCTCTCGGGGAACACCATATATTTT
TRBV4-3	TRBD1	TRBJ1-2	14	NA	CASSQDRGDSGYTF	TGCGCCAGCAGCCAAGATCGAGGGGACAGCGGCTACACCTTC
TRBV19	TRBD1	TRBJ1-5	20	NA	CASSGTRTGLNPYSNQPQHF	TGTGCCAGTAGTGGAACACGGACAGGGTTAAATCCTTATAGCAATCAGCCCCAGCATTTT
TRBV29-1	NA	TRBJ2-1	12	NA	CSVVATSNEQFF	TGCAGCGTTGTGGCCACAAGCAATGAGCAGTTCTTC
TRBV4-2	TRBD2	TRBJ2-2	17	NA	CASSQELLAGGTGELFF	TGTGCCAGCAGCCAAGAATTACTAGCGGGGGGCACCGGGGAGCTGTTTTTT
TRBV19	NA	TRBJ1-6	15	NA	CASSIEGIYNSPLHF	TGTGCCAGTAGTATAGAGGGCATCTATAATTCACCCCTCCACTTT
TRBV11-2	TRBD1	TRBJ1-6	16	NA	CASSLRGTEYNSPLHF	TGTGCCAGCAGCTTAAGAGGGACAGAATATAATTCACCCCTCCACTTT
TRBV7-2	TRBD2	TRBJ2-1	15	NA	CASSPERGGFNEQFF	TGTGCCAGCAGCCCGGAGCGGGGGGGCTTTAATGAGCAGTTCTTC
TRBV19	NA	TRBJ1-3	14	NA	CASSNSFSGNTIYF	TGTGCCAGTAGTAACTCCTTCTCTGGAAACACCATATATTTT
TRBV13	NA	TRBJ1-1	14	NA	CASSLRQANTEAFF	TGTGCCAGCAGCTTAAGACAGGCGAACACTGAAGCTTTCTTT
TRBV29-1	TRBD1	TRBJ1-1	16	NA	CSVEDPFVRGLTEAFF	TGCAGCGTTGAAGACCCCTTCGTCAGGGGGCTTACTGAAGCTTTCTTT
TRBV4-2	NA	TRBJ1-6	18	NA	CASSQEFQVDLRNSPLHF	TGTGCCAGCAGCCAAGAATTTCAGGTTGACCTTAGAAATTCACCCCTCCACTTT
TRBV29-1	TRBD2	TRBJ2-5	13	NA	CSVVGRGVETQYF	TGCAGCGTTGTGGGGCGGGGGGTGGAGACCCAGTACTTC
TRBV7-2	NA	TRBJ1-6	17	NA	CASSSSQGSSYNSPLHF	TGTGCCAGCAGCTCAAGTCAGGGAAGCTCCTATAATTCACCCCTCCACTTT
TRBV7-9	NA	TRBJ1-1	14	NA	CASRTIQVLDEAFF	TGTGCCAGCAGGACGATACAGGTTTTAGATGAAGCTTTCTTT
TRBV4-1	TRBD2	TRBJ2-1	16	few	CASSLLPGLAGKEQFF	TGCGCCAGCAGCCTTCTCCCGGGACTAGCGGGGAAGGAGCAGTTCTTC
TRBV3-1/TRBV3-2	TRBD1	TRBJ1-1	15	NA	CASSQRLQGNPEAFF	TGTGCCAGCAGCCAACGTCTACAGGGGAATCCTGAAGCTTTCTTT
TRBV7-9	NA	TRBJ2-1	16	NA	CASSSRTVGTYNEQFF	TGTGCCAGCAGCTCCCGGACAGTCGGTACATACAATGAGCAGTTCTTC
TRBV6-1	TRBD1	TRBJ2-3	17	many	CASSGSQGAGPTDTQYF	TGTGCCAGCAGTGGCTCACAGGGGGCAGGCCCCACAGATACGCAGTATTTT
TRBV29-1	TRBD1	TRBJ1-2	16	once	CSVEPWEGTGDYGYTF	TGCAGCGTTGAACCGTGGGAGGGGACAGGGGACTATGGCTACACCTTC
TRBV5-1	NA	TRBJ1-1	14	once	CASSLYRSNTEAFF	TGCGCCAGCAGCTTGTATCGGTCGAACACTGAAGCTTTCTTT
TRBV12-3/TRBV12-4	NA	TRBJ1-2	11	NA	CASFGNYGYTF	TGTGCCAGCTTCGGTAACTATGGCTACACCTTC
TRBV4-2	NA	TRBJ2-1	18	once	CASSLKPSGTSAYNEQFF	TGTGCCAGCAGCCTAAAACCCTCCGGGACTTCCGCTTACAATGAGCAGTTCTTC
TRBV6-2/TRBV6-3	TRBD1	TRBJ1-5	14	NA	CASSSDRGNQPQHF	TGTGCCAGCAGTTCGGACAGGGGAAATCAGCCCCAGCATTTT
TRBV2	TRBD2	TRBJ2-1	16	NA	CASSDKASGAYNEQFF	TGTGCCAGCAGTGATAAGGCTAGCGGAGCCTACAATGAGCAGTTCTTC
TRBV5-6	TRBD1	TRBJ2-7	14	NA	CASTPRDSSYEQYF	TGTGCCAGCACCCCGAGGGACAGCTCCTACGAGCAGTACTTC
TRBV27	TRBD1	TRBJ1-5	17	once	CASSSLRTGMSNQPQHF	TGTGCCAGCAGTTCTCTGCGGACAGGGATGAGCAATCAGCCCCAGCATTTT
TRBV25-1	NA	TRBJ2-7	15	NA	CASSEFSSGPYEQYF	TGTGCCAGCAGTGAATTTAGTAGCGGACCCTACGAGCAGTACTTC
TRBV27	TRBD1	TRBJ1-2	12	NA	CASSATGKGYTF	TGTGCCAGCAGTGCGACAGGGAAGGGCTACACCTTC
TRBV5-1	TRBD2	TRBJ2-1	16	NA	CASSLETSGGTDEQFF	TGCGCCAGCAGCTTGGAGACTAGCGGGGGGACCGATGAGCAGTTCTTC
TRBV19	NA	TRBJ1-3	16	NA	CASGPYGGSSGNTIYF	TGTGCCAGTGGGCCCTACGGCGGGAGCTCTGGAAACACCATATATTTT
TRBV3-1/TRBV3-2	TRBD1	TRBJ1-2	16	NA	CASSQDPQGQRNGYTF	TGTGCCAGCAGCCAAGATCCGCAGGGACAGCGTAATGGCTACACCTTC
TRBV2	TRBD1	TRBJ2-1	14	NA	CASDWDRGHNEQFF	TGTGCCAGCGATTGGGACAGGGGACACAATGAGCAGTTCTTC
TRBV6-5	TRBD2	TRBJ2-7	15	NA	CASTLTSGATYEQYF	TGTGCCAGCACCTTGACTAGCGGGGCAACCTACGAGCAGTACTTC
TRBV9	NA	TRBJ1-1	14	NA	CASSPHTENTEAFF	TGTGCCAGCAGCCCCCACACCGAGAACACTGAAGCTTTCTTT
TRBV19	NA	TRBJ1-6	12	few	CASNYPNSPLHF	TGTGCCAGTAATTATCCCAATTCACCCCTCCACTTT